Listed below are T cell receptor beta chains from one sample, sequenced in a study of blood T cell repertoires in COVID-19. TCRdb's copy holds only in-frame clones and misses some; the assay was immunoSEQ multiplex PCR. Of roughly 370,000 clones in the sample, 80% to 90% were seen once. The sequencing input was PBMCs or T cells enriched from blood (not recorded which). The receptor set was obtained from a woman aged 45-59 years who had recovered from COVID-19. Both conserved end residues are part of each CDR3. A D gene is named only where the DNA matches it firmly. Rows give clone size only sometimes, using once, few, many, or a class for an expanded clone.

CDR3 DNA | CDR3 protein | J gene | clone size | D gene | V gene
TGTGCCAGCTCACCACCGAACAGACCCCCTGAGCAGTACTTC | CASSPPNRPPEQYF | TRBJ2-7 | - | - | TRBV18
TGTGCCAGCAGCCTGACAGGGGTGTACGGGGAGCTGTTTTTT | CASSLTGVYGELFF | TRBJ2-2 | - | TRBD1 | TRBV2
TGCAGTGCTGTCCGGAACACTGAAGCTTTCTTT | CSAVRNTEAFF | TRBJ1-1 | - | - | TRBV20-1
TGTGCCAGCAGGCCCAGGACAGGGAGTACCTATGGCTACACCTTC | CASRPRTGSTYGYTF | TRBJ1-2 | few | TRBD1 | TRBV28
TGTGCCAGCAGTTACTCTACTAGCTCCCAGGACCCAGATACGCAGTATTTT | CASSYSTSSQDPDTQYF | TRBJ2-3 | - | - | TRBV6-2/TRBV6-3
TGTGCCAGCACCCAAAACCGCCGGGACAGGGGGCGGAACACTGAAGCTTTCTTT | CASTQNRRDRGRNTEAFF | TRBJ1-1 | - | TRBD1 | TRBV28
TGTGCCACCAGTGCCGGACAGGGGTCAGGCAATCAGCCCCAGCATTTT | CATSAGQGSGNQPQHF | TRBJ1-5 | many | TRBD1 | TRBV24-1
TGTGCCAGCTCCCTCACCGGACAGGGTGACACTGAAGCTTTCTTT | CASSLTGQGDTEAFF | TRBJ1-1 | - | TRBD1 | TRBV18
TGTGCCAGCAGTCAACGCTACAAACTAGCGAGCTCCTACAATGAGCAGTTCTTC | CASSQRYKLASSYNEQFF | TRBJ2-1 | - | TRBD2 | TRBV6-6
TGTGCCACCAAAAAGTCGGGGAGGGGACCATCCGGCACTGAAGCTTTCTTT | CATKKSGRGPSGTEAFF | TRBJ1-1 | - | - | TRBV2
TGTGCCAGCACCGACTCAGGGGGATCATTATATGAGCAGTTCTTC | CASTDSGGSLYEQFF | TRBJ2-1 | - | TRBD1 | TRBV25-1
TGCAGCGTTGAAACCCCCTGGACAGGGTCCTATGGCTACACCTTC | CSVETPWTGSYGYTF | TRBJ1-2 | once | TRBD1 | TRBV29-1
TGTGCCAGCAGTTACATAACGGGGGAAGCTGGCTACACCTTC | CASSYITGEAGYTF | TRBJ1-2 | - | - | TRBV6-5
TGTGCCAGCAGTGAAGGGGGAGGGGATCAGCCCCAGCATTTT | CASSEGGGDQPQHF | TRBJ1-5 | - | - | TRBV6-1
TGCGCCAGCAGCCAAGATTGGGCAGGAAGGGGGTACGAGCAGTACTTC | CASSQDWAGRGYEQYF | TRBJ2-7 | few | - | TRBV4-3
TGTGCCAGCAGCACCTCATGGACTAGCGGGGCTTCCTACAATGAGCAGTTCTTC | CASSTSWTSGASYNEQFF | TRBJ2-1 | - | TRBD2 | TRBV7-9
TGTGCCAGCAGTGAAACGGGCATACTCGGGAGCAATGAGCAGTTCTTC | CASSETGILGSNEQFF | TRBJ2-1 | - | - | TRBV25-1
TGTGCCAGCAGCCTACAGAAAAACACTGAAGCTTTCTTT | CASSLQKNTEAFF | TRBJ1-1 | - | - | TRBV6-5
TGCAGCGTTGAATTTGCTGGAGGGGACTATGGCTACACCTTC | CSVEFAGGDYGYTF | TRBJ1-2 | - | - | TRBV29-1
TGTGCCAGCAGCAAAGCGCTCCGAGACATCCAAGAGACCCAGTACTTC | CASSKALRDIQETQYF | TRBJ2-5 | few | - | TRBV21-1
TGCGCCAGCAGCTTGAGCCTAGCGGGGGAGACGGGGGAGCTGTTTTTT | CASSLSLAGETGELFF | TRBJ2-2 | - | TRBD2 | TRBV5-1
TGTGCCAGCAGCTCCGAGGGACAGGGGCCCGACGTGGACACTGAAGCTTTCTTT | CASSSEGQGPDVDTEAFF | TRBJ1-1 | - | TRBD1 | TRBV11-2
TGTGCCAGCAGCAAAGGACAGGAACCCTCCTACGAGCAGTACTTC | CASSKGQEPSYEQYF | TRBJ2-7 | - | TRBD1 | TRBV9
TGTGCCAGCAGTTGGGGCCGCAATCAGCCCCAGCATTTT | CASSWGRNQPQHF | TRBJ1-5 | - | - | TRBV6-6
TGTGCCAGCAGTCCCTGGTCCGGGGATACGCAGTATTTT | CASSPWSGDTQYF | TRBJ2-3 | - | - | TRBV12-3/TRBV12-4
TGTGCCAGCAGCTTAATCGCAGGGGCCGGCGAGCAGTACTTC | CASSLIAGAGEQYF | TRBJ2-7 | - | - | TRBV7-2
TGTGCCAGCAGCCCACAGGGAGTTGGGTATGGCTACACCTTC | CASSPQGVGYGYTF | TRBJ1-2 | few | - | TRBV5-5
TGTGCCAGCAGGGAGACCAGCTATGGCTACACCTTC | CASRETSYGYTF | TRBJ1-2 | few | - | TRBV2
TGTGCCAGCAGCTTCCCAGGGGGCTTCCAAGAGACCCAGTACTTC | CASSFPGGFQETQYF | TRBJ2-5 | - | TRBD1 | TRBV7-9
TGTGCCAGCAGCCTCCACGGTCAGCCCCAGCATTTT | CASSLHGQPQHF | TRBJ1-5 | few | - | TRBV3-1/TRBV3-2
TGTGCCAGCAGCTTACAACAGAACTCCTATCTGTTTTTT | CASSLQQNSYLFF | TRBJ1-4 | - | - | TRBV11-1
TGTGCCAGCATATCAGGGCTATATGGCTACACCTTC | CASISGLYGYTF | TRBJ1-2 | - | - | TRBV6-5
TGTGCCAGCAGCCAAGCCACGGGAGGTTCACCCCTCCACTTT | CASSQATGGSPLHF | TRBJ1-6 | - | - | TRBV3-1/TRBV3-2
TGCGCCAGCAGTCGTTGGACTGGCACAGATACGCAGTATTTT | CASSRWTGTDTQYF | TRBJ2-3 | - | - | TRBV5-1
TGCGCCAGCAGCTTGTTAGCGTGGAACACTGAAGCTTTCTTT | CASSLLAWNTEAFF | TRBJ1-1 | - | - | TRBV5-1
TGTGCCAGCAGTCAGGGGGCAGGTAATTCACCCCTCCACTTT | CASSQGAGNSPLHF | TRBJ1-6 | - | TRBD1 | TRBV6-5
TGTGCCAGTAGTATAGATCTGGGCGTTGAGCAGTTCTTC | CASSIDLGVEQFF | TRBJ2-1 | - | - | TRBV19
TGCAGCGGCGGGGGTTTGTTTGGGAACACTGAAGCTTTCTTT | CSGGGLFGNTEAFF | TRBJ1-1 | - | - | TRBV29-1
TGTGCCAGCAGCTTTTCGGGTAACAGCAATCAGCCCCAGCATTTT | CASSFSGNSNQPQHF | TRBJ1-5 | - | - | TRBV5-5
TGTGCCAGCAGCCAATATTTACTATCGGCGAGGGCTAGGATTGGCAATCAGCCCCAGCATTTT | CASSQYLLSARARIGNQPQHF | TRBJ1-5 | - | - | TRBV14
TGTGCCAGCAGTTCTATTAGGCCCGGGACAGGCATGAAGTACGGGGATCAGCCCCAGCATTTT | CASSSIRPGTGMKYGDQPQHF | TRBJ1-5 | once | TRBD1 | TRBV28
TGTGCCAGCGGGCAGGGGCGCCAAGAGACCCAGTACTTC | CASGQGRQETQYF | TRBJ2-5 | - | - | TRBV9
TGTGCCAGCAGCCAAGTAGGGGTAGAGCAGTTCTTC | CASSQVGVEQFF | TRBJ2-1 | - | - | TRBV3-1/TRBV3-2
TGTGCCAGCTCCCAGGAGGCGACGGGACAAGGGGCGAACACTGAAGCTTTCTTT | CASSQEATGQGANTEAFF | TRBJ1-1 | - | - | TRBV18
TGCGCCAGCAGCTTGAGGGGCGAGCAGTACTTC | CASSLRGEQYF | TRBJ2-7 | - | - | TRBV5-1
TGTGCCAGTAGTATAGATGGAGGGAAATGGGGCAATCAGCCCCAGCATTTT | CASSIDGGKWGNQPQHF | TRBJ1-5 | - | - | TRBV19
TGTGCCAGCACGGGTTACAGGATAATCGACTATGGCTACACCTTC | CASTGYRIIDYGYTF | TRBJ1-2 | once | - | TRBV18
TGTGCCAGCGCGTCTCGGGACAGGGGAAACGGGGAGCTGTTTTTT | CASASRDRGNGELFF | TRBJ2-2 | - | TRBD1 | TRBV25-1
TGTGCCAGCAAGACAGGGCAGATGAACACTGAAGCTTTCTTT | CASKTGQMNTEAFF | TRBJ1-1 | - | TRBD1 | TRBV2
TGTGCCAGCAGCTACACAGGGGGCGACGAAGTCCTGACTCAGCCCCAGCATTTT | CASSYTGGDEVLTQPQHF | TRBJ1-5 | - | TRBD1 | TRBV7-2
TGTGCCAGCAGCCAAGGCCAGGGGGCGACGCAGTTCTTC | CASSQGQGATQFF | TRBJ2-1 | - | TRBD1 | TRBV3-1/TRBV3-2
TGTGCCAGCAGGAGGGACAGCTATGGCTACACCTTC | CASRRDSYGYTF | TRBJ1-2 | - | TRBD1 | TRBV2
TGTGCCAGCAGTCGGCGGGGGGGAGAGACCCAGTACTTC | CASSRRGGETQYF | TRBJ2-5 | - | TRBD2 | TRBV6-5